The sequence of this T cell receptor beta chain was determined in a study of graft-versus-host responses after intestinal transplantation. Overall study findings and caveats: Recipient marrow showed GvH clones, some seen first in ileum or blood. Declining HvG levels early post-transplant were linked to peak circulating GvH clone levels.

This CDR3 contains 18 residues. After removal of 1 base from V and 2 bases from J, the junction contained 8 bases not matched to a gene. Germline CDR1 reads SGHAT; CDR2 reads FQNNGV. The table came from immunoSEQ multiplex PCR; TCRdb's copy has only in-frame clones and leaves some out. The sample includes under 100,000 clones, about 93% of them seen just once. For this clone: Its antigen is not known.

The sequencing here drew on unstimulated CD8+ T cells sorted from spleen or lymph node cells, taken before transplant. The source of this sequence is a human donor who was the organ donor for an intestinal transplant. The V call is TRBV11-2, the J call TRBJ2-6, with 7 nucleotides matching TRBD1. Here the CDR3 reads CASSLGRKGAPGANVLTF. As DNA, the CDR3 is TGTGCCAGCAGCTTAGGTCGAAAGGGGGCGCCTGGGGCCAACGTCCTGACTTTC.